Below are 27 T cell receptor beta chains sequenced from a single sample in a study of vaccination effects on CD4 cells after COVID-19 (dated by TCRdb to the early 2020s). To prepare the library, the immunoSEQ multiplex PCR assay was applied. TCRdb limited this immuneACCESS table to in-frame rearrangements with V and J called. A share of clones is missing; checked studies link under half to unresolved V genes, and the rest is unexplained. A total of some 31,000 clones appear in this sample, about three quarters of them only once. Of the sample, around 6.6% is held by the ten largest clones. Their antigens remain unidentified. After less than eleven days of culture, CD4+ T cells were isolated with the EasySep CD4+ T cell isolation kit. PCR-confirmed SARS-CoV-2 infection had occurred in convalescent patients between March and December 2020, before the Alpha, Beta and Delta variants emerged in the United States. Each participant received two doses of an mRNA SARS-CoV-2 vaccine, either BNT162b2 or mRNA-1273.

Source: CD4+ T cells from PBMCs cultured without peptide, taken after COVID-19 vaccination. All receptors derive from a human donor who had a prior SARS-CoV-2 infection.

The CDR3: CSVGRGPPNYGYTF. In nucleotides, the CDR3 is TGCAGCGTGGGCAGGGGGCCACCTAACTATGGCTACACCTTC. V usage is TRBV29-1 and J usage is TRBJ1-2; 8 bases fit TRBD1. This CDR3 has 14 residues. Per germline, CDR1 SQVTM and CDR2 ANQGSEA. The V segment lost 6 bases and the J segment 0 bases; nucleotides outside the gene matches: 6.

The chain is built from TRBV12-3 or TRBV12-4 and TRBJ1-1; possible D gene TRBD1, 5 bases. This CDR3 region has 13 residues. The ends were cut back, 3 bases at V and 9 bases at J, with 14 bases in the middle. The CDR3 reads CASSLRDAGKAFF. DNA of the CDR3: TGTGCCAGCAGTTTGAGGGACGCAGGGAAAGCTTTCTTT.

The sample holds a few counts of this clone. CDR3 DNA: TGTGCCAGCAGCGCATGGAACAAGGGGGGGGGAGCATACGAGCAGTACTTC. Its translation: CASSAWNKGGGAYEQYF. This chain uses TRBV3-1 (or the pseudogene TRBV3-2) with TRBJ2-7; D is perhaps TRBD2 (7 bases). Trimming left V 5 bases short and J 4 bases short, with 24 bases between. The CDR3 totals 17 residues. In germline, CDR1 is LGHDT, CDR2 YNNKEL (reference sequence).

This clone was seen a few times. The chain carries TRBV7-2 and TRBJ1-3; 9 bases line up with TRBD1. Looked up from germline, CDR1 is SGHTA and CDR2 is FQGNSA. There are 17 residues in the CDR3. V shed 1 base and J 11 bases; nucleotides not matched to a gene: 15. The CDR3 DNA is TGTGCCAGCAGCTTAGAACTCGGGTACCGGGACAGGGAACCCATATATTTT. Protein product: CASSLELGYRDREPIYF.

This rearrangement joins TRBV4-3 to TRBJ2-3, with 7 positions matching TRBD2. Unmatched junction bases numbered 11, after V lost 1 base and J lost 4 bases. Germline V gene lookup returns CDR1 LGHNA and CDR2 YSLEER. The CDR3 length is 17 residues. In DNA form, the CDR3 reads TGCGCCAGCAGCCAAGTTTTCGGTATGGGGGGGGCAGATACGCAGTATTTT. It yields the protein CASSQVFGMGGADTQYF.

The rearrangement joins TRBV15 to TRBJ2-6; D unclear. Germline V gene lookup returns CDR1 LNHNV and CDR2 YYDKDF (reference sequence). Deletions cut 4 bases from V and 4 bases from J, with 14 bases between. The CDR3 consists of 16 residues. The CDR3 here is CATSISRSEGANVLTF. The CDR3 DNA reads TGTGCCACCAGCATTTCCAGGTCGGAGGGGGCCAACGTCCTGACTTTC. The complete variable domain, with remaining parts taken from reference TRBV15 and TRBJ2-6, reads DAMVIQNPRYQVTQFGKPVTLSCSQTLNHNVMYWYQQKSSQAPKLLFHYYDKDFNNEADTPDNFQSRRPNTSFCFLDIRSPGLGDTAMYLCATSISRSEGANVLTFGAGSRLTVL.

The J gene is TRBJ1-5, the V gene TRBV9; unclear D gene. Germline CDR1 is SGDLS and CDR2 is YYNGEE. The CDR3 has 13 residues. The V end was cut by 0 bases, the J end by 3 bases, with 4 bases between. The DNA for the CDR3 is TGTGCCAGCAGCGTAGGACACAATCAGCCCCAGCATTTT. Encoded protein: CASSVGHNQPQHF.

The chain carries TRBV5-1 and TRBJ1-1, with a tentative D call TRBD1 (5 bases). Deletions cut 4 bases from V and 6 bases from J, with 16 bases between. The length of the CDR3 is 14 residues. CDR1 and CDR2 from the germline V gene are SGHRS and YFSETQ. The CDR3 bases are TGCGCCAGCAGCACCGGGACCCTGGGTGCTGAAGCTTTCTTT. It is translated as CASSTGTLGAEAFF.

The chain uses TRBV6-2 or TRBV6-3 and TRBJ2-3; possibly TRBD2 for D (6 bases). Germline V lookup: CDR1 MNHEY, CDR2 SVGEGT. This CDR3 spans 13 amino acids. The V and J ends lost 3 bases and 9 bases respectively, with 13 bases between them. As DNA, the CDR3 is TGTGCCAGCAGTTATGGGTCGGCGGGAACGCAGTATTTT. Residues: CASSYGSAGTQYF.

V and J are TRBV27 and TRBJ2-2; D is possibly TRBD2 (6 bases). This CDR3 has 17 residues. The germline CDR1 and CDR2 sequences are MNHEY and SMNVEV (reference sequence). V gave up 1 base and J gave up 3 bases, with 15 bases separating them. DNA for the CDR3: TGTGCCAGCAGTTTATTGAGTTTGGGGGGAGACACCGGGGAGCTGTTTTTT. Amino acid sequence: CASSLLSLGGDTGELFF.

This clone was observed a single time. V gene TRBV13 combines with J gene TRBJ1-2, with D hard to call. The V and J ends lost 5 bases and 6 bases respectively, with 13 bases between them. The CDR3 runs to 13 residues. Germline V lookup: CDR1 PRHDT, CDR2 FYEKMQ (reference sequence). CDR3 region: CASSRTSWDGYTF. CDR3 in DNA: TGTGCCAGCAGCCGTACCTCATGGGATGGCTACACCTTC.

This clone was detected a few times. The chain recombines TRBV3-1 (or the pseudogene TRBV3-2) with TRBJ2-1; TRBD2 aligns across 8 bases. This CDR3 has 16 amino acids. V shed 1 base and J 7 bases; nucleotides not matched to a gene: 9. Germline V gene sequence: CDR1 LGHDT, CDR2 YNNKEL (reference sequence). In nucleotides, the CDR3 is TGTGCCAGCAGCCAAGCGCGGCTAGCGGGTAGGAATGAGCAGTTCTTC. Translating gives CASSQARLAGRNEQFF.

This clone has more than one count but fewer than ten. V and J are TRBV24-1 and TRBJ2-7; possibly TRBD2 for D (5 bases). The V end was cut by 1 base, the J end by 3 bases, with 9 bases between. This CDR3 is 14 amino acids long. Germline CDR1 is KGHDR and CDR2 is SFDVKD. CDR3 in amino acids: CATSDFEGYYEQYF. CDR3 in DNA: TGTGCCACCAGTGATTTCGAGGGTTACTACGAGCAGTACTTC.

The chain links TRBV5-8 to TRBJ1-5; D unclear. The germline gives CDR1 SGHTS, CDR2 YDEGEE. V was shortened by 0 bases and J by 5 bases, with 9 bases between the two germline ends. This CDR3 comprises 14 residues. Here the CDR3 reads CASSLAWQDQPQHF. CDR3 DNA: TGTGCCAGCAGCTTGGCCTGGCAGGATCAGCCCCAGCATTTT.

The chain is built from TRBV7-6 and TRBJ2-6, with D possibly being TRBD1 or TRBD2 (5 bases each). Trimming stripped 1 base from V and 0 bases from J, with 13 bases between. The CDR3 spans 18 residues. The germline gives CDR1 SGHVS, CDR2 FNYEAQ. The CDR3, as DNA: TGTGCCAGCAGCTTAGGGCCTACTAGGGGCTCTGGGGCCAACGTCCTGACTTTC. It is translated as CASSLGPTRGSGANVLTF. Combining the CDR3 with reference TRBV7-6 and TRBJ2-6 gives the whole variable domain GAGVSQSPRYKVTKRGQDVALRCDPISGHVSLYWYRQALGQGPEFLTYFNYEAQQDKSGLPNDRFSAERPEGSISTLTIQRTEQRDSAMYRCASSLGPTRGSGANVLTFGAGSRLTVL.

The DNA of the CDR3 is TGTGCCAGCAGCTTATTTCCCAGCGGGACGGGTTCAGATACGCAGTATTTT. It translates to CASSLFPSGTGSDTQYF. The chain carries TRBV7-2 and TRBJ2-3; the match to TRBD2 covers 7 bases. The length of the CDR3 is 17 residues. The germline V gene encodes CDR1 SGHTA and CDR2 FQGNSA. Unmatched junction bases numbered 12, after V lost 2 bases and J lost 4 bases.

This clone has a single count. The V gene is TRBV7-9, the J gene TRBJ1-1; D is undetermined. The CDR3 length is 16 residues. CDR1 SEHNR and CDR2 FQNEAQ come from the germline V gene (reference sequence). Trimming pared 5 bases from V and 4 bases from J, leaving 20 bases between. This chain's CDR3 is CASSPQTGPLGTEAFF. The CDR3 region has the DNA TGTGCCAGCAGCCCACAAACCGGGCCCCTAGGCACTGAAGCTTTCTTT.

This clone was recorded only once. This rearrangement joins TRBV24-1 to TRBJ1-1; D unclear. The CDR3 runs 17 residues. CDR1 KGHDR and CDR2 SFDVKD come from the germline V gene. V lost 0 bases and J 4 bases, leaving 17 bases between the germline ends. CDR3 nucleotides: TGTGCCACCAGTGATTTGCCGCCCCGGCCCCGGGGCACTGAAGCTTTCTTT. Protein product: CATSDLPPRPRGTEAFF.

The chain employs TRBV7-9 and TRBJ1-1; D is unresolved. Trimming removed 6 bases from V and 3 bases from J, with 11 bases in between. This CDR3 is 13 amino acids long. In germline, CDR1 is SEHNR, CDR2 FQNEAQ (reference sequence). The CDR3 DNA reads TGTGCCAGCAGTCCCTTTCGTGACACTGAAGCTTTCTTT. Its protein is CASSPFRDTEAFF.

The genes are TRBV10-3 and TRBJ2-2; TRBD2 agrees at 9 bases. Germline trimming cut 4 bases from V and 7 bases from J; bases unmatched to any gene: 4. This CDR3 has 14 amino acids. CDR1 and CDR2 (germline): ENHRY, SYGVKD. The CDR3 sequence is CAISGPSGVGELFF. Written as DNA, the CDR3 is TGTGCCATCAGTGGTCCTAGCGGGGTCGGGGAGCTGTTTTTT.

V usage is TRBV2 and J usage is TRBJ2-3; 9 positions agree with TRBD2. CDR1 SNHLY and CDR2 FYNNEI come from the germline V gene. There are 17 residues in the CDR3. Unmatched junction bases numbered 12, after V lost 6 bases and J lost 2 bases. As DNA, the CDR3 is TGTGCCAGCAGCGACGACGCGCTAGCGGGAACCACAGATACGCAGTATTTT. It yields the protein CASSDDALAGTTDTQYF. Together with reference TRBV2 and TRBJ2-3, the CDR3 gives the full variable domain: EPEVTQTPSHQVTQMGQEVILRCVPISNHLYFYWYRQILGQKVEFLVSFYNNEISEKSEIFDDQFSVERPDGSNFTLKIRSTKLEDSAMYFCASSDDALAGTTDTQYFGPGTRLTVL.

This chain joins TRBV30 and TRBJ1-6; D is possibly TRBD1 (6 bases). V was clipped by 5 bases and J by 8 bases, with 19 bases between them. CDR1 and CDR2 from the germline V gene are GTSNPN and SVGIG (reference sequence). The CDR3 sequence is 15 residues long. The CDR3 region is CAWGLSGGEDSPLHF. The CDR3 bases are TGTGCCTGGGGTTTATCCGGGGGCGAGGATTCACCCCTCCACTTT.

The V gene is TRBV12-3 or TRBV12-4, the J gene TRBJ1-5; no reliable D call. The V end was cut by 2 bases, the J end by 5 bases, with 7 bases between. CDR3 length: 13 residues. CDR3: CASSLLRDQPQHF. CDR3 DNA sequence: TGTGCCAGCAGTTTATTGAGGGATCAGCCCCAGCATTTT.

The CDR3 nucleotides are TGCGCCAGCAGTATCAGGGACAGGGGGCAGAAAGAGACCCAGTACTTC. Its protein product is CASSIRDRGQKETQYF. The chain links TRBV10-1 to TRBJ2-5, with 12 bases that match TRBD1. The length of the CDR3 is 16 residues. CDR1 WNHNN and CDR2 SYGVQD come from the germline V gene (reference sequence). V was pared by 5 bases and J by 3 bases, with 7 bases of the junction left unmatched.

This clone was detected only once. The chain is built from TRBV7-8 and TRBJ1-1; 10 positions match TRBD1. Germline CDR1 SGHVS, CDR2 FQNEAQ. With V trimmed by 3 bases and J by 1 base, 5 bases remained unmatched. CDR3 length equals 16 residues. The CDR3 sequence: CASSFGTGEWNTEAFF. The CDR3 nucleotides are TGTGCCAGCAGCTTTGGGACAGGGGAATGGAACACTGAAGCTTTCTTT.

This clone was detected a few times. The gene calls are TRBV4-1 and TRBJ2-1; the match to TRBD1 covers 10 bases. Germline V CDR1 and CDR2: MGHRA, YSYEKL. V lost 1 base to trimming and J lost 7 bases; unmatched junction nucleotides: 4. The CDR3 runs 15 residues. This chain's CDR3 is CASSQGQGAWNEQFF. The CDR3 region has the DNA TGCGCCAGCAGCCAAGGACAGGGGGCGTGGAATGAGCAGTTCTTC.

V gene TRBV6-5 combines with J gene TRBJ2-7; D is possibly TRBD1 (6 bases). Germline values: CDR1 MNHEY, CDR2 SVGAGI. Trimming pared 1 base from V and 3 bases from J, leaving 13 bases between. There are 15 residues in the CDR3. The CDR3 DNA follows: TGTGCCAGCAGTTACTTCAACGGACAGCTCTACGAGCAGTACTTC. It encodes CASSYFNGQLYEQYF.